The next 32 T cell receptor beta chains were all read from a single sample in a study of neurological immune-mediated disorders. TCRdb recomputed calls from the 5' RACE reads with MiXCR, one row per CDR3 protein. The sample lists under 60,000 distinct CDR3 sequences; 16% were seen once. The specimen sequenced was PBMCs. Receptor source: a man between 60 and 75 years old in good health.

The sample holds many counts of this clonotype. The rearrangement joins TRBV7-2 to TRBJ2-3; 10 bases are shared with TRBD2. V was clipped by 6 bases and J by 8 bases; unmatched bases: 11. Germline CDR1 and CDR2: SGHTA and FQGNSA. This CDR3 comprises 15 residues. The DNA of the CDR3 is TGTGCCAGCAGGGAAAAAGCGGGAGGGCCGGCTACGCAGTATTTT. Residues: CASREKAGGPATQYF. Full variable domain (rest looked up from reference TRBV7-2 and TRBJ2-3): GAGVSQSPSNKVTEKGKDVELRCDPISGHTALYWYRQSLGQGLEFLIYFQGNSAPDKSGLPSDRFSAERTGGSVSTLTIQRTQQEDSAVYLCASREKAGGPATQYFGPGTRLTVL.

This clonotype was counted at least ten times. This chain joins TRBV6-5 and TRBJ2-7; D perhaps matches TRBD1 (6 bases). With 6 bases removed from V and 4 bases from J, the gap between germline ends came to 16 bases. This CDR3 region has 14 residues. Germline V lookup: CDR1 MNHEY, CDR2 SVGAGI. The CDR3 loop reads CASRKPSGAYEQYF. The DNA of the CDR3 is TGTGCCAGCAGGAAACCTTCAGGGGCTTACGAGCAGTACTTC.

Many counts were recorded for this clonotype. The rearrangement links TRBV25-1 to TRBJ2-2; no firm D call. V was clipped by 3 bases and J by 1 base, with 9 bases between them. The CDR3 spans 15 residues. The germline CDR1 and CDR2 sequences are MGHDK and SYGVNS. The CDR3 here is CASSDVGLNTGELFF. The CDR3 DNA sequence: TGTGCCAGCAGTGATGTGGGGTTGAACACCGGGGAGCTGTTTTTT.

In its sample, this clonotype was seen many times. This chain uses TRBV11-2 with TRBJ2-1; D unresolved. Deletions cut 6 bases from V and 7 bases from J, with 13 bases between. CDR3 size: 13 residues. The germline CDR1 and CDR2 sequences are SGHAT and FQNNGV. The CDR3 spells CASRTLKMNEQFF. DNA for the CDR3: TGTGCCAGCAGGACACTGAAGATGAATGAGCAGTTCTTC.

This clonotype showed up many times. The chain uses TRBV11-2 and TRBJ2-5; maybe TRBD1 (5 bases). The length of the CDR3 is 13 residues. Germline loops: CDR1 SGHAT, CDR2 FQNNGV. V lost 4 bases to trimming and J lost 4 bases, with 10 bases between them. The chain's CDR3 is CASSWGYLETQYF. The CDR3 nucleotides read TGTGCCAGCAGCTGGGGCTACTTAGAGACCCAGTACTTC. Full variable domain (rest looked up from reference TRBV11-2 and TRBJ2-5): EAGVAQSPRYKIIEKRQSVAFWCNPISGHATLYWYQQILGQGPKLLIQFQNNGVVDDSQLPKDRFSAERLKGVDSTLKIQPAKLEDSAVYLCASSWGYLETQYFGPGTRLLVL.

This clonotype was detected many times. The rearrangement uses TRBV29-1 and TRBJ2-3; D unclear. CDR3 length: 13 amino acids. Trimming pared 4 bases from V and 0 bases from J, leaving 8 bases between. Looked up from germline, CDR1 is SQVTM and CDR2 is ANQGSEA. This CDR3 reads CSVAPGSTDTQYF. CDR3 DNA: TGCAGCGTTGCCCCGGGCAGCACAGATACGCAGTATTTT.

This clonotype has at least ten counts. The rearrangement links TRBV29-1 to TRBJ2-3; the D gene is possibly TRBD1 (6 bases). Germline values: CDR1 SQVTM, CDR2 ANQGSEA. V was pared by 6 bases and J by 1 base, with 8 bases between. The CDR3 length is 12 residues. In nucleotides, the CDR3 is TGCAGCGTGGGACACGGCACAGATACGCAGTATTTT. Its protein product is CSVGHGTDTQYF.

Many counts were recorded for this clonotype. This chain joins TRBV7-7 and TRBJ2-1; D possibly matches TRBD1 or TRBD2 (5 bases each). V was pared by 0 bases and J by 7 bases, with 10 bases between. The CDR3 length is 14 residues. Germline assignment: CDR1 SSHAT and CDR2 FNYEAQ (reference sequence). The chain's CDR3 is CASSLAGTGNEQFF. As DNA, the CDR3 is TGTGCCAGCAGCTTAGCGGGGACGGGAAATGAGCAGTTCTTC.

This clonotype was picked up many times. The gene calls are TRBV28 and TRBJ1-1, with unresolved D. V dropped 5 bases and J dropped 1 base, with 8 bases sitting between them. The CDR3 loop spans 13 amino acids. Germline lookup yields CDR1 MDHEN and CDR2 SYDVKM. Here the CDR3 DNA reads TGTGCCAGCAGTCCGCCGGGGAACACTGAAGCTTTCTTT. It is translated as CASSPPGNTEAFF.

This clonotype occurred many times. The V call is TRBV20-1, the J call TRBJ1-1, with no clear D. This CDR3 is 13 amino acids long. V shed 2 bases and J shed 0 bases, with 7 bases lying between them. Germline V gene data show CDR1 as DFQATT and CDR2 as SNEGSKA (reference sequence). The CDR3 region has the DNA TGCAGTGCTAGAAACCCCCTGAACACTGAAGCTTTCTTT. Translating gives CSARNPLNTEAFF.

The table lists this clonotype with many counts. This chain uses TRBV5-1 with TRBJ2-6; no definite D call. In germline, CDR1 is SGHRS, CDR2 YFSETQ. V lost 0 bases and J 0 bases, leaving 13 bases between the germline ends. CDR3 length: 18 amino acids. CDR3 region: CASSLGVGGGSGANVLTF. DNA for the CDR3: TGCGCCAGCAGCTTGGGGGTTGGTGGCGGCTCTGGGGCCAACGTCCTGACTTTC.

The chain is built from TRBV6-5 and TRBJ2-5; 12 bases map to TRBD2. This CDR3 region has 17 residues. Looked up from germline, CDR1 is MNHEY and CDR2 is SVGAGI. V lost 5 bases to trimming and J lost 5 bases; unmatched junction nucleotides: 12. The chain's CDR3 is CASSDYILAGGPETQYF. The DNA for the CDR3 is TGTGCCAGCAGTGACTACATCCTAGCGGGAGGGCCGGAGACCCAGTACTTC.

This clonotype was detected a few times. This CDR3 reads CASSSAGRPIYEQYF. CDR3 nucleotides: TGTGCCAGCAGTTCCGCTGGGCGACCTATTTACGAGCAGTACTTC. V gene TRBV6-5 combines with J gene TRBJ2-7; D is ambiguous. The CDR3 is made up of 15 amino acids. V was cut by 4 bases and J by 4 bases, with 17 bases left in between. CDR1 MNHEY and CDR2 SVGAGI come from the germline V gene.

As to this clonotype: A much larger clone sits a single nucleotide away, making a read error possible. The chain couples TRBV5-1 to TRBJ2-1; 12 nucleotides match TRBD1. This CDR3 has 15 amino acids. Germline assignment: CDR1 SGHRS and CDR2 YFSETQ. V gave up 4 bases and J gave up 5 bases; unmatched junction bases: 4. The CDR3 DNA sequence: TGCGCCAGCAGCCCGGGACAGGGGGCCAACAATGAGCAGTTCTTC. Translation gives CASSPGQGANNEQFF.

This clonotype occurred many times. J is TRBJ2-5 and V is TRBV4-2, with TRBD1 matching over 7 bases. Trimming cost V 1 base and J 2 bases; bases outside gene matches: 4. This CDR3 comprises 15 residues. Germline-derived CDR1 and CDR2 are LGHNA and YNFKEQ. The CDR3 sequence is CASSQVPGGQETQYF. The CDR3 DNA reads TGTGCCAGCAGCCAAGTACCAGGGGGTCAAGAGACCCAGTACTTC.

This clonotype was recorded at least ten times. The rearrangement joins TRBV2 to TRBJ2-5, with D possibly matching TRBD2 (5 bases). V was trimmed by 2 bases and J by 0 bases, leaving 10 bases between them. Germline values: CDR1 SNHLY, CDR2 FYNNEI. The CDR3 extends over 15 amino acids. The DNA for the CDR3 is TGTGCCAGCAGTGAATTGGTAGCGAACCAAGAGACCCAGTACTTC. This codes for CASSELVANQETQYF.

The table lists this clonotype with many counts. V gene TRBV3-1 combines with J gene TRBJ1-1, with TRBD1 as a possible D gene (5 bases). The germline V gene encodes CDR1 LGHDT and CDR2 YNNKEL (reference sequence). V dropped 1 base and J dropped 1 base, with 7 bases sitting between them. The CDR3 sequence is 14 residues long. CDR3: CASSQGQKNTEAFF. The CDR3 coding sequence is TGTGCCAGCAGCCAAGGACAGAAGAACACTGAAGCTTTCTTT.

This clonotype appeared once. The chain joins TRBV5-1 to TRBJ2-1; 7 bases line up with TRBD1. Germline loops: CDR1 SGHRS, CDR2 YFSETQ. V was clipped by 6 bases and J by 2 bases; unmatched bases: 5. The CDR3 covers 14 residues. CDR3 bases: TGCGCCAGCAAATTGACAGGGACCTACAATGAGCAGTTCTTC. Translating it yields CASKLTGTYNEQFF.

As to this clonotype: A much bigger clone sits one base away, suggesting this may be a read error. The chain joins TRBV6-2 or TRBV6-3 to TRBJ1-5, with 10 bases identical to TRBD1. J lost 4 bases, V lost 2 bases, and 5 bases had no gene match. CDR1 and CDR2 (germline): MNHEY, SVGEGT. The CDR3 has 16 residues. The CDR3 spells CASSYHWDRGNQPQHF. The CDR3 nucleotides are TGTGCCAGCAGTTACCATTGGGACAGGGGAAATCAGCCCCAGCATTTT.

This clonotype came up a few times. J is TRBJ1-2 and V is TRBV6-1; D gene ambiguous. Germline loops: CDR1 MNHNS, CDR2 SASEGT. The ends were cut back, 4 bases at V and 5 bases at J, with 17 bases in the middle. The CDR3 totals 15 residues. CDR3 protein: CASSAVRTQAYGYTF. In nucleotides, the CDR3 is TGTGCCAGCAGTGCTGTCAGGACCCAGGCGTATGGCTACACCTTC.

This clonotype was counted many times. The V and J genes are TRBV6-5 and TRBJ2-3; the match to TRBD2 covers 10 bases. Germline CDR1 MNHEY, CDR2 SVGAGI. The CDR3 loop spans 15 amino acids. With V trimmed by 4 bases and J by 3 bases, 4 bases remained unmatched. The CDR3 DNA is TGTGCCAGCAGTTCTAGCGGGAGTGTTACAGATACGCAGTATTTT. Its translation is CASSSSGSVTDTQYF.

At least ten counts were recorded for this clonotype. The chain has TRBV6-5 and TRBJ2-7, with 7 bases identical to TRBD2. The J segment lost 0 bases and the V segment lost 0 bases, leaving 8 bases of the junction unmatched. Germline loops: CDR1 MNHEY, CDR2 SVGAGI. The CDR3 loop spans 17 amino acids. The CDR3 nucleotides are TGTGCCAGCAGTTACTCGAGCGGGGCTGGCATCTCCTACGAGCAGTACTTC. This translates into CASSYSSGAGISYEQYF.

This clonotype was observed at least ten times. The chain uses TRBV5-1 and TRBJ2-5; perhaps D is TRBD1 or TRBD2 (5 bases each). CDR3 length: 14 amino acids. CDR1 is SGHRS, CDR2 YFSETQ, per germline. V lost 1 base and J lost 5, with 12 bases in between. The CDR3, as DNA: TGCGCCAGCAGCTTGCTTGGGGGAACGGAGACCCAGTACTTC. Translating it yields CASSLLGGTETQYF.

The sample holds many counts of this clonotype. V usage is TRBV7-9 and J usage is TRBJ2-3, with unresolved D. Germline V CDR1 and CDR2: SEHNR, FQNEAQ (reference sequence). The CDR3 covers 16 residues. V was shortened by 4 bases and J by 1 base, with 15 bases between the two germline ends. CDR3 in DNA: TGTGCCAGCAGCTCCACTCTAGGATGGGGCACAGATACGCAGTATTTT. Protein: CASSSTLGWGTDTQYF.

This clonotype was seen many times. The rearrangement uses TRBV5-6 and TRBJ1-1; the D gene is possibly TRBD1 (5 bases). Trimming took 0 bases from V and 1 from J, leaving 7 bases between them. This CDR3 is built from 14 residues. Germline lookup yields CDR1 SGHDT and CDR2 YYEEEE. This CDR3 is CASSLGGGNTEAFF. For the CDR3, the DNA is TGTGCCAGCAGCTTGGGTGGGGGGAACACTGAAGCTTTCTTT.

The chain uses TRBV5-1 and TRBJ2-5; 7 bases fit TRBD2. Germline V gene data show CDR1 as SGHRS and CDR2 as YFSETQ. V lost 1 base to trimming and J lost 2 bases; unmatched junction nucleotides: 11. CDR3 length: 17 amino acids. The CDR3 spells CASSLQPIGRGQETQYF. The CDR3 DNA is TGCGCCAGCAGCTTGCAACCTATTGGGAGGGGACAAGAGACCCAGTACTTC. Full variable domain (missing parts from reference TRBV5-1 and TRBJ2-5): KAGVTQTPRYLIKTRGQQVTLSCSPISGHRSVSWYQQTPGQGLQFLFEYFSETQRNKGNFPGRFSGRQFSNSRSEMNVSTLELGDSALYLCASSLQPIGRGQETQYFGPGTRLLVL.

This clonotype was seen ten or more times. The chain has TRBV7-9 and TRBJ1-5; TRBD1 matches at 12 bases. Germline lookup yields CDR1 SEHNR and CDR2 FQNEAQ (reference sequence). J was trimmed by 7 bases and V by 1 base; bases with no gene match: 5. The CDR3 extends over 16 amino acids. CDR3 sequence reads: CASSLGGQGAGQPQHF. CDR3 in DNA: TGTGCCAGCAGCTTAGGGGGACAGGGGGCGGGGCAGCCCCAGCATTTT.

The gene calls are TRBV28 and TRBJ2-7; TRBD2 agrees at 9 bases. From germline, CDR1 is MDHEN and CDR2 SYDVKM. The CDR3 loop spans 13 amino acids. The CDR3 region is CAASSGSWYEQYF. CDR3 in DNA: TGTGCAGCGAGTAGCGGGAGTTGGTACGAGCAGTACTTC.

On this clonotype: A clone one base away is much larger, so this may be a read error. V gene TRBV20-1 combines with J gene TRBJ2-2; D is undetermined. This CDR3 region has 15 residues. V lost 2 bases to trimming and J lost 3 bases, with 13 bases between them. The germline CDR1 and CDR2 sequences are DFQATT and SNEGSKA (reference sequence). The CDR3 loop reads CSARMGTPYTGELFF. In nucleotides, the CDR3 is TGCAGTGCTAGAATGGGCACCCCGTACACCGGGGAGCTGTTTTTT.

At least ten counts were recorded for this clonotype. This chain uses TRBV28 with TRBJ2-7; TRBD1 matches at 7 bases. Trimming took 6 bases from V and 3 from J; bases not matched to a gene: 8. The CDR3 has 14 amino acids. Germline values: CDR1 MDHEN, CDR2 SYDVKM. For the CDR3, the DNA is TGTGCCAGCAGACCCCGGGACAGACTCTACGAGCAGTACTTC. Protein: CASRPRDRLYEQYF.

Many counts were recorded for this clonotype. The chain has TRBV6-2 or TRBV6-3 and TRBJ2-5, with D possibly TRBD1 on 5 matching bases. The CDR3 totals 14 residues. The V end lost 6 bases, the J end lost 0 bases, and 11 bases lay between the germline ends. Germline CDR1 MNHEY, CDR2 SVGEGT. The CDR3 nucleotides are TGTGCCAGCAGCCCCGACAGTTACCAAGAGACCCAGTACTTC. It translates to CASSPDSYQETQYF.

This clonotype was seen many times. The J gene is TRBJ2-3, the V gene TRBV7-2; TRBD2 matches 13 bases. CDR1 and CDR2 from the germline V gene are SGHTA and FQGNSA. Unmatched junction bases numbered 7, after V lost 5 bases and J lost 2 bases. The CDR3 is 17 residues long. In DNA form, the CDR3 reads TGTGCCAGCAGCCTGCAGGGGACTAGCGGGATCACAGATACGCAGTATTTT. Residues: CASSLQGTSGITDTQYF.